Described below is a single TCR beta chain sequence and its context. This CDR3 contains 13 residues. Germline CDR1 SGHDN, CDR2 FVKESK. Trimming removed 1 base at V and 7 bases at J, with 10 bases between. This record comes from a study of a mutant IDH1 vaccine in newly diagnosed glioma. Time point indicated: baseline, week 1 (first vaccination visit). The sample's treatment: pre-vaccination baseline after standard-of-care therapy. Repertoires were generated with immunoSEQ multiplex PCR, while TCRdb's copy carries only in-frame clones and drops some. The sample has 75,000 to 100,000 clones, around 79% seen once.

Sample: PBMCs, taken from a glioma patient treated with radiotherapy, temozolomide or both. The TCR comes from a man aged 35-49 years with glioma. Some clones in this sample may be carry-over from other donors' samples. This chain uses TRBV14 with TRBJ2-5, with D perhaps matching TRBD1 or TRBD2 (5 bases each). The CDR3 bases are TGTGCCAGCAGCCAAGGAGGGGACCCGACCCAGTACTTC. It is translated as CASSQGGDPTQYF.